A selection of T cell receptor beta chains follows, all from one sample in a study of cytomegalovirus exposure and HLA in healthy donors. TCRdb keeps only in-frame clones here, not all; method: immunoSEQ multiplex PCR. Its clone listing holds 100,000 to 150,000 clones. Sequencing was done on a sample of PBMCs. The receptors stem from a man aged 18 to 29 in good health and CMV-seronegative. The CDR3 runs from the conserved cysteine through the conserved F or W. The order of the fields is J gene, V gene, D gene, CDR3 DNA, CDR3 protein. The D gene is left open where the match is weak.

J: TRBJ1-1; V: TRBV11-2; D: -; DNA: TGTGCCACCCTAGGAGGGGAGAACACTGAAGCTTTCTTT; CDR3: CATLGGENTEAFF
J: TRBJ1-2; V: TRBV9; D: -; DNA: TGTGCCAGCAGCGTTCAGGGCGTATATGGCTACACCTTC; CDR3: CASSVQGVYGYTF
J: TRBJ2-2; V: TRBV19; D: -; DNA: TGTGCCAGTAGTATAATCCTTTGGAACACCGGGGAGCTGTTTTTT; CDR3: CASSIILWNTGELFF
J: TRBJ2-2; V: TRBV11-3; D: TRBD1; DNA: TGTGCCAGCAGCAAGACAGGGTACACCGGGGAGCTGTTTTTT; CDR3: CASSKTGYTGELFF
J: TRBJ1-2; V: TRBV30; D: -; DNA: TGTGCCTGGAGTGTAAGGTGGGGGGAGGATGGCTACACCTTC; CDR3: CAWSVRWGEDGYTF
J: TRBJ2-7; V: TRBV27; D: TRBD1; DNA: TGTGCCAGCAGTTTATCCCGACAGGGCTACGAGCAGTACTTC; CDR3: CASSLSRQGYEQYF
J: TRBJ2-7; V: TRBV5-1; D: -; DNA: TGCGCCAGCAGCTTCGGCGGGGCCTACGAGCAGTACTTC; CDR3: CASSFGGAYEQYF
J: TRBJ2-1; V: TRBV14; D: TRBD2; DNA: TGTGCCAGCGGTACTAGCGGGAGGGGTTTTAGCTCCTACAATGAGCAGTTCTTC; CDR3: CASGTSGRGFSSYNEQFF
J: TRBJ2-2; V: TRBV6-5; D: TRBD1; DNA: TGTGCCAGCAGGGGACAGGGTGGGACCGGGGAGCTGTTTTTT; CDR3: CASRGQGGTGELFF
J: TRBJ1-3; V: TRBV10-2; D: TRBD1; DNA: TGCGCCAGCAGTGGTATGACAGGGTCTGGAAACACCATATATTTT; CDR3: CASSGMTGSGNTIYF
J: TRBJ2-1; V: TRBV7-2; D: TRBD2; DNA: TGTGCCAGCAGCTACGGACTAGCGGGTATGAATGAGCAGTTCTTC; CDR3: CASSYGLAGMNEQFF